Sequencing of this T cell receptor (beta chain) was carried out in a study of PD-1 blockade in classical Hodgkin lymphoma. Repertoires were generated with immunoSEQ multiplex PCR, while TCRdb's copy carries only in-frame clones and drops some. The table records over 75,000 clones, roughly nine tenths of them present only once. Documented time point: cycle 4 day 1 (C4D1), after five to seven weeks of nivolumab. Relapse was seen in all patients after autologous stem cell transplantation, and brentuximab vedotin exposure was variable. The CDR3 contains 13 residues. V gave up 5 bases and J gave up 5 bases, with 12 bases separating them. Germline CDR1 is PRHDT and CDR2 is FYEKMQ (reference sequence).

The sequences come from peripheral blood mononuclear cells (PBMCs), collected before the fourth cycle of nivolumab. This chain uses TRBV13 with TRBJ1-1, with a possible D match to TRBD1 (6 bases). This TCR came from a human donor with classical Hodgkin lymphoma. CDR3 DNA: TGTGCCAGCAGCCTGGGCCAGGGGACTGAAGCTTTCTTT. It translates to CASSLGQGTEAFF.